The clone carrying this T cell receptor (beta chain) showed up many times. Its antigen is not known. The data were taken from a study of T cells in Graves' hyperthyroidism and ophthalmopathy. Study-wide findings and caveats: The model anticipated ophthalmopathy a median about six months pre-onset.

CDR3 size: 14 residues. V lost 0 bases to trimming and J lost 4 bases, with 9 bases between them. Germline CDR1 is WNHNN and CDR2 is SYGVQD (reference sequence). The TCR beta CDR3 regions underwent amplification using RNA transcripts as the source. Primed by the HTBI set, a first-round RT-PCR was run on the TCR CDR3. TCRdb reanalysed the multiplex PCR reads using MiXCR and keeps one entry per CDR3 protein. The sample lists over 150,000 distinct CDR3 sequences, roughly 17% occurring once. Patients were aged 18 to 65, had disease duration under 2 months, and had newly diagnosed hyperthyroidism. The chain carries TRBV10-1 and TRBJ1-2; D possibly corresponds to TRBD1 (5 bases). This receptor was obtained from a woman aged 45-60 years with Graves' hyperthyroidism. The material sequenced was blood. As DNA, the CDR3 is TGCGCCAGCAGTGAGTCGAACAGGCCCTATGGCTACACCTTC. Residues: CASSESNRPYGYTF.